This entry lists 32 T cell receptor beta chains sequenced from one sample in a study of response to subunit inactivated influenza vaccine. TCRdb reprocessed the RT-PCR reads with MiXCR, giving one entry per CDR3 protein. The sample carries about 570,000 distinct CDR3 sequences, about 10% recorded once. The sample was also reused in another study, on T cells expressing NK-cell markers. That investigation notes: 5'RACE template switching built TCR beta cDNA with unique molecular identifiers.

Sequenced here: PBMCs from blood, sampled on the day of vaccination. Source of these receptors: a man aged 50 to 59 who received an inactivated influenza vaccine.

Ten or more counts support this clonotype. V and J are TRBV15 and TRBJ2-5; possibly TRBD2 for D (6 bases). V shed 0 bases and J shed 5 bases, with 16 bases lying between them. The CDR3 extends over 16 amino acids. CDR1 LNHNV and CDR2 YYDKDF come from the germline V gene (reference sequence). In DNA form, the CDR3 reads TGTGCCACCAGCAGAGATCTGGGACCTGGAGGGGAGACCCAGTACTTC. As protein: CATSRDLGPGGETQYF.

The chain has TRBV19 and TRBJ2-1; 8 bases are shared with TRBD1. Germline CDR1 is LNHDA and CDR2 is SQIVND (reference sequence). This CDR3 is 14 amino acids long. V lost 7 bases and J lost 7; bases outside the gene matches: 9. The DNA for the CDR3 is TGTGCCAGTATGAATCAGGGGGCGAAGAATGAGCAGTTCTTC. This translates into CASMNQGAKNEQFF.

The table lists this clonotype with a few counts. This chain joins TRBV27 and TRBJ2-7, with 8 bases fitting TRBD2. CDR3 length: 17 residues. V gave up 1 base and J gave up 1 base; unmatched junction bases: 9. Germline V gene data show CDR1 as MNHEY and CDR2 as SMNVEV (reference sequence). The CDR3 nucleotides are TGTGCCAGCAGTTTATACCCTTCCGTAGCGGGGTCCTACGAGCAGTACTTC. Translated, it gives CASSLYPSVAGSYEQYF.

The CDR3 DNA is TGTGCCAGCAGCAGCCGGGACAGCTACACAGATACGCAGTATTTT. It is translated as CASSSRDSYTDTQYF. The chain employs TRBV4-2 and TRBJ2-3; 7 bases are shared with TRBD1. Germline loops: CDR1 LGHNA, CDR2 YNFKEQ. V lost 5 bases and J lost 2; bases outside the gene matches: 7. The CDR3 spans 15 residues.

This clonotype has at least ten counts. The rearrangement links TRBV29-1 to TRBJ1-1; D unresolved. This CDR3 is built from 14 residues. Trimming took 6 bases from V and 1 from J, leaving 15 bases between them. From germline, CDR1 is SQVTM and CDR2 ANQGSEA. The CDR3 loop reads CSVQLDTTNTEAFF. CDR3 sequence (DNA): TGCAGCGTACAACTCGACACCACGAACACTGAAGCTTTCTTT.

The gene calls are TRBV12-3 or TRBV12-4 and TRBJ2-7, with 9 bases matching TRBD1. After removal of 2 bases from V and 5 bases from J, the junction contained 7 bases not matched to a gene. This CDR3 has 15 residues. In DNA form, the CDR3 reads TGTGCCAGCAGTTTATTTTTAGGACAGGGGAACGAGCAGTACTTC. Its protein product is CASSLFLGQGNEQYF.

In its sample, this clonotype was seen a few times. V usage is TRBV3-1 and J usage is TRBJ2-1; 16 bases map to TRBD2. The length of the CDR3 is 18 residues. Trimming removed 0 bases from V and 7 bases from J; junction bases left unmatched: 6. Germline values: CDR1 LGHDT, CDR2 YNNKEL (reference sequence). The CDR3 sequence: CASSQEGLAGGLSNEQFF. CDR3 DNA: TGTGCCAGCAGCCAAGAGGGACTAGCGGGAGGGCTTTCAAATGAGCAGTTCTTC.

This clonotype was recorded a few times. This chain joins TRBV7-2 and TRBJ2-7; D call uncertain. This CDR3 spans 13 amino acids. V lost 1 base and J lost 3, with 7 bases in between. CDR1 and CDR2 from the germline V gene are SGHTA and FQGNSA. The CDR3 sequence: CASSLVDGYEQYF. DNA for the CDR3: TGTGCCAGCAGCTTAGTAGACGGCTACGAGCAGTACTTC.

This rearrangement joins TRBV20-1 to TRBJ2-7; 7 nucleotides match TRBD1. V shed 1 base and J 0 bases; nucleotides not matched to a gene: 3. CDR3 size: 14 residues. CDR1 is DFQATT, CDR2 SNEGSKA, per germline (reference sequence). As DNA, the CDR3 is TGCAGTGCTAGAGGGACAGGCAGCTCCTACGAGCAGTACTTC. Amino acids: CSARGTGSSYEQYF.

This clonotype came up a few times. The chain couples TRBV7-9 to TRBJ2-1; D may be TRBD1 or TRBD2 (5 bases each). V lost 5 bases to trimming and J lost 4 bases, with 12 bases between them. The CDR3 covers 14 residues. The V gene's germline CDR1 is SEHNR and CDR2 FQNEAQ (reference sequence). The CDR3 nucleotides are TGTGCCAGCAGCCCTTACGAGGGGTACAATGAGCAGTTCTTC. It specifies CASSPYEGYNEQFF.

This clonotype has only a few counts. This chain joins TRBV2 and TRBJ2-1, with TRBD2 matching 10 bases. CDR1 is SNHLY and CDR2 is FYNNEI in the germline V gene. J was trimmed by 2 bases and V by 4 bases; bases with no gene match: 11. The CDR3 loop spans 18 amino acids. This CDR3 reads CASSVPSSGSDPYNEQFF. The CDR3 DNA is TGTGCCAGCAGTGTCCCCTCTAGCGGGAGTGATCCCTACAATGAGCAGTTCTTC. The variable domain in full, completed from reference TRBV2 and TRBJ2-1, reads EPEVTQTPSHQVTQMGQEVILRCVPISNHLYFYWYRQILGQKVEFLVSFYNNEISEKSEIFDDQFSVERPDGSNFTLKIRSTKLEDSAMYFCASSVPSSGSDPYNEQFFGPGTRLTVL.

This clonotype came up many times. The rearrangement joins TRBV5-1 to TRBJ1-3, with a possible D match to TRBD1 (6 bases). The germline V and J ends were trimmed by 0 bases and 3 bases, with 7 bases remaining between them. The length of the CDR3 is 14 residues. Germline V gene data show CDR1 as SGHRS and CDR2 as YFSETQ. This CDR3 reads CASSLDRDGNTIYF. The CDR3 nucleotides are TGCGCCAGCAGCTTGGACAGGGATGGAAACACCATATATTTT.

The V and J genes are TRBV21-1 and TRBJ1-5; the D call TRBD1 from the table was never checked on the DNA. TRBV21-1 is a known pseudogene. The CDR3 sequence is 17 residues long. In DNA form, the CDR3 reads TGTGCCAGCAGCAGATGTCGGACAGGGCTTAGCAATCAGCCCCAGCATTTT. Translating it yields CASSRCRTGLSNQPQHF.

As concerns this clonotype: Mismatch with germline at one junction end may stem from a read error. V usage is TRBV24-1 and J usage is TRBJ2-2, with D maybe TRBD1 (6 bases). Germline V CDR1 and CDR2: KGHDR, SFDVKD. The CDR3 loop spans 15 amino acids. The CDR3 nucleotides are TGTGCCACCGGTGAGGTAGGGGGTAACACCGGGGAGCTGTTTTTT. This gives the protein CATGEVGGNTGELFF.

This clonotype was found a few times. The chain combines TRBV3-1 with TRBJ2-7; D possibly corresponds to TRBD1 (7 bases). The CDR3 is 14 residues long. V lost 3 bases and J lost 4, with 13 bases in between. CDR1 is LGHDT and CDR2 is YNNKEL in the germline V gene (reference sequence). The CDR3 is CASSQGSGGYEQYF. CDR3 in DNA: TGTGCCAGCAGCCAGGGCTCAGGGGGGTACGAGCAGTACTTC.

This clonotype was detected only a few times. The chain has TRBV13 and TRBJ2-7, with TRBD2 matching over 14 bases. Trimming took 8 bases from V and 0 from J; bases not matched to a gene: 15. The CDR3 has 19 residues. The V gene's germline CDR1 is PRHDT and CDR2 FYEKMQ (reference sequence). Here the CDR3 DNA reads TGTGCCAGCCGGGGGGTCCCGGGACTAGCGGGGGTCAGCTCCTACGAGCAGTACTTC. Its protein product is CASRGVPGLAGVSSYEQYF.

The CDR3 region is CASSTGTSTDTQYF. CDR3 bases: TGTGCCAGCAGTACCGGGACTAGCACAGATACGCAGTATTTT. V and J are TRBV7-2 and TRBJ2-3, with D possibly matching TRBD2 (6 bases). Looked up from germline, CDR1 is SGHTA and CDR2 is FQGNSA. The CDR3 sequence is 14 residues long. V was trimmed by 6 bases and J by 0 bases, leaving 10 bases between them.

This clonotype has more than one count but fewer than ten. Written as DNA, the CDR3 is TGTGCCAGCAGCTCACCCTCTCTTTACGAGCAGTACTTC. This translates into CASSSPSLYEQYF. The chain links TRBV7-2 to TRBJ2-7; no definite D call. The CDR3 covers 13 residues. The germline V gene has CDR1 SGHTA and CDR2 FQGNSA. The germline V and J ends were trimmed by 4 bases and 4 bases, with 11 bases remaining between them.

The V gene is TRBV28, the J gene TRBJ2-1; either TRBD1 or TRBD2 may supply D (5 bases each). Germline CDR1 reads MDHEN; CDR2 reads SYDVKM. This CDR3 is built from 16 residues. Deletions cut 3 bases from V and 7 bases from J, with 19 bases between. CDR3 nucleotide sequence: TGTGCCAGCAGTTTTACGAACAGTGGGGGTGGAAATGAGCAGTTCTTC. This encodes CASSFTNSGGGNEQFF.

This clonotype was observed a few times. This chain connects TRBV11-2 to TRBJ2-7; 9 bases fit TRBD1. The CDR3 has 15 residues. Losses at the gene ends were 6 bases for V and 1 base for J; bases not matched to a gene: 7. Germline V CDR1 and CDR2: SGHAT, FQNNGV. CDR3 sequence reads: CASSGDRGDSYEQYF. In DNA, the CDR3 is TGTGCCAGCAGTGGTGACAGGGGGGATTCCTACGAGCAGTACTTC.

This clonotype showed up just a few times. The chain has TRBV5-1 and TRBJ2-6, with D possibly being TRBD1 (6 bases). Germline values: CDR1 SGHRS, CDR2 YFSETQ. V lost 7 bases, J lost 0 bases, and 11 bases lay in between. The CDR3 loop spans 15 amino acids. This chain's CDR3 is CASQRGSSGANVLTF. As DNA, the CDR3 is TGCGCCAGCCAGAGGGGGAGCTCTGGGGCCAACGTCCTGACTTTC.

The chain employs TRBV12-3 or TRBV12-4 and TRBJ2-3; TRBD2 agrees at 7 bases. This CDR3 region has 16 residues. Germline trimming cut 4 bases from V and 2 bases from J; bases unmatched to any gene: 9. CDR3 DNA sequence: TGTGCCAGCAGTTCCTATGGGACTATCTTCACAGATACGCAGTATTTT. Protein product: CASSSYGTIFTDTQYF.

In this sample, this clonotype turned up many times. The chain carries TRBV20-1 and TRBJ1-5, with 8 bases matching TRBD1. The CDR3 runs 18 residues. V lost 1 base and J lost 0; bases outside the gene matches: 11. The germline V gene encodes CDR1 DFQATT and CDR2 SNEGSKA (reference sequence). This CDR3 is CSARGHRGGTYSNQPQHF. In nucleotides, the CDR3 is TGCAGTGCTAGAGGGCACAGGGGGGGGACCTATAGCAATCAGCCCCAGCATTTT.

The CDR3 coding sequence is TGCGCCAGCAGCCAAGTCTTCCCGGGAATCTCGGTGGGGGCCAACGTCCTGACTTTC. Amino acid sequence: CASSQVFPGISVGANVLTF. V usage is TRBV4-3 and J usage is TRBJ2-6; D perhaps matches TRBD2 (5 bases). CDR1 LGHNA and CDR2 YSLEER come from the germline V gene. This CDR3 has 19 residues. Deletions cut 1 base from V and 4 bases from J, with 20 bases between.

About this clonotype itself: The germline gene is not matched at one end of the junction; a read error may be the cause. V usage is TRBV10-3 and J usage is TRBJ2-2; no clear D. Germline loops: CDR1 ENHRY, CDR2 SYGVKD. The CDR3 is made up of 13 amino acids. CDR3 DNA sequence: TGTGCCATGAGTGTTGGGGACACCGGGGAGCTGTTTTTT. It codes for CAMSVGDTGELFF.

The chain joins TRBV5-8 to TRBJ2-5; D tentatively reads TRBD1 or TRBD2 (5 bases each). CDR1 is SGHTS and CDR2 is YDEGEE in the germline V gene. Trimming removed 0 bases from V and 5 bases from J, with 17 bases in between. The CDR3 runs 16 residues. The CDR3 coding sequence is TGTGCCAGCAGCTTGGATAGACAGATCTCGGGGGAGACCCAGTACTTC. Residues: CASSLDRQISGETQYF. The full variable domain, with the rest looked up from reference TRBV5-8 and TRBJ2-5, is EAGVTQSPTHLIKTRGQQATLRCSPISGHTSVYWYQQALGLGLQFLLWYDEGEERNRGNFPPRFSGRQFPNYSSELNVNALELEDSALYLCASSLDRQISGETQYFGPGTRLLVL.

This clonotype was seen many times. The V gene is TRBV5-5, the J gene TRBJ2-7, with D possibly being TRBD1 or TRBD2 (5 bases each). The CDR3 extends over 15 amino acids. Germline V gene data show CDR1 as SGHKS and CDR2 as YYEKEE (reference sequence). V lost 2 bases and J lost 1, with 13 bases in between. CDR3 DNA: TGTGCCAGCAGCTTCGGGACGGCGAGGTCCTACGAGCAGTACTTC. This translates into CASSFGTARSYEQYF.

In regard to this clonotype: The junction departs from germline at one end; a sequencing error may be responsible. This chain links TRBV12-3 or TRBV12-4 with TRBJ1-1; D remains ambiguous. The CDR3 runs 14 residues. The CDR3 is CASSLANRETEAFF. The CDR3 DNA follows: TGTGCCAGCAGTCTAGCTAACCGGGAGACTGAAGCTTTCTTT.

This clonotype was seen more than once but under ten times. CDR3 bases: TGCGCCAGCAAAGAGGGGGCAGCCAAAAACATTCAGTACTTC. Protein product: CASKEGAAKNIQYF. The chain combines TRBV5-1 with TRBJ2-4, with 7 bases aligning to TRBD1. V dropped 6 bases and J dropped 0; count of bases not matched to a gene: 3. This CDR3 is 14 amino acids long. Germline V lookup: CDR1 SGHRS, CDR2 YFSETQ.

The DNA of the CDR3 is TGCAGTGCTAGACCGGGACTAGCGGGAGGTCCCACCGGGGAGCTGTTTTTT. This sequence encodes CSARPGLAGGPTGELFF. The chain has TRBV20-1 and TRBJ2-2, with 15 bases lining up with TRBD2. Germline assignment: CDR1 DFQATT and CDR2 SNEGSKA (reference sequence). CDR3 length equals 17 residues. V lost 2 bases to trimming and J lost 4 bases; unmatched junction nucleotides: 5.

V and J are TRBV5-1 and TRBJ2-1; 8 bases match TRBD1. The germline V gene encodes CDR1 SGHRS and CDR2 YFSETQ. CDR3 length: 16 residues. Trimming at V came to 2 bases and at J to 4 bases, leaving 8 bases not matched to a gene. The CDR3 loop is CASSLPDRGLYNEQFF. CDR3 nucleotide sequence: TGCGCCAGCAGCTTACCAGACAGGGGACTTTACAATGAGCAGTTCTTC. The entire variable domain, with the rest obtained from reference TRBV5-1 and TRBJ2-1, is as follows: KAGVTQTPRYLIKTRGQQVTLSCSPISGHRSVSWYQQTPGQGLQFLFEYFSETQRNKGNFPGRFSGRQFSNSRSEMNVSTLELGDSALYLCASSLPDRGLYNEQFFGPGTRLTVL.

V usage is TRBV28 and J usage is TRBJ2-1, with TRBD2 as a possible D gene (6 bases). The CDR3 contains 15 residues. V lost 4 bases and J lost 0, with 10 bases in between. The V gene's germline CDR1 is MDHEN and CDR2 SYDVKM. CDR3 loop: CASSWDSRSYNEQFF. The CDR3 DNA reads as TGTGCCAGCAGTTGGGACTCCCGCTCCTACAATGAGCAGTTCTTC.